What follows describes a single T cell receptor (beta chain). As yet, its antigen is unknown. Baseline was the first blood sampling point, followed by cycle 4 day 1 and cycle 7 day 1. The data derive from a study of OX40 agonist ivuxolimab in advanced cancers. Study conclusions and caveats: Compared with CD4+, CD8+ T cells on average had more expanded clones.

The CDR3 sequence is 16 residues long. Per the germline V gene, CDR1 is KGHSH and CDR2 is LQKENI. V was clipped by 6 bases and J by 2 bases, with 20 bases between them. Measured with immunoSEQ multiplex PCR; TCRdb has only the in-frame clones, and not every one. The sample has 80,000 or so clones; about 92% are singletons. The rearrangement links TRBV18 to TRBJ2-7, with a weak D call TRBD2 (5 bases). The source of this sequence is an adult with an advanced solid tumor such as melanoma, head and neck, liver or kidney cancer. The specimen was CD4+ or CD8+ T cells sorted from blood, collected in a trial of the OX40 agonist ivuxolimab. DNA of the CDR3: TGTGCCAGCTCCCCAAGGGCGGACGGAGGAGCCTACGAGCAGTACTTC. Amino acid sequence: CASSPRADGGAYEQYF.